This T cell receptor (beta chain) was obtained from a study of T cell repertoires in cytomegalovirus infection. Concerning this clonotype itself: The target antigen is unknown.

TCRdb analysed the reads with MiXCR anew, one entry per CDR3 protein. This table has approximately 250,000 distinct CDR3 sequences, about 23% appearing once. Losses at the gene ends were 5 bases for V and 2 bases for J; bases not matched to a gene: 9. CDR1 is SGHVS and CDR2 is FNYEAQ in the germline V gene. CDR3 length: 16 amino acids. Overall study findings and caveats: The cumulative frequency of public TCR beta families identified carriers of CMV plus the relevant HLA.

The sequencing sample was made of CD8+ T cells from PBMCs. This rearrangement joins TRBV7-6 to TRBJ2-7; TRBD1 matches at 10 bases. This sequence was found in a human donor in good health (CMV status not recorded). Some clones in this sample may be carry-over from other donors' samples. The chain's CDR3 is CASSLRPGTGAYEQYF. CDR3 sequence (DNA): TGTGCCAGCAGCCTCAGGCCCGGGACAGGGGCCTACGAGCAGTACTTC.